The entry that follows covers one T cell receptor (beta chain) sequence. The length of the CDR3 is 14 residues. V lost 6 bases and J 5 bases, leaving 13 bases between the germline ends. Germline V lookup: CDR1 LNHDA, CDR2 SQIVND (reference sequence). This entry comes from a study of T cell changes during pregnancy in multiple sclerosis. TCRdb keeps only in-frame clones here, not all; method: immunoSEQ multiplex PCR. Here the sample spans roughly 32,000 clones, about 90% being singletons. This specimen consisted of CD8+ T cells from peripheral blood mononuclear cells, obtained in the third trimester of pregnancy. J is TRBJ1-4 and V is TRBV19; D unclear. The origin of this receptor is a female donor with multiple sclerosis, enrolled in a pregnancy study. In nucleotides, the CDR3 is TGTGCCAGTAGATACCCGTCGCTAAATGAAAAACTGTTTTTT. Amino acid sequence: CASRYPSLNEKLFF.